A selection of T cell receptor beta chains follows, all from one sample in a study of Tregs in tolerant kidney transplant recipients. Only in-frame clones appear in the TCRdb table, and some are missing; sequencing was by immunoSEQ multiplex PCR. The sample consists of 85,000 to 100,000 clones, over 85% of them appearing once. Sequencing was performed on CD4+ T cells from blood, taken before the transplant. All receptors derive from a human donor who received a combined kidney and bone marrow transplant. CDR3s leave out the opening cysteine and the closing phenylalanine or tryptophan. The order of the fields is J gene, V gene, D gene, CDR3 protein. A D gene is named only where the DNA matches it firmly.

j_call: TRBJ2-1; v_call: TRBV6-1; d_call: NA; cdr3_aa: ASTPARYNEQF
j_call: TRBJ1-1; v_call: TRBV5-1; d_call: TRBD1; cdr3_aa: ASSFGTGSEAF
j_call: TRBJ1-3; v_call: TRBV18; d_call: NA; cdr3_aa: ASSPPGADGNTIY
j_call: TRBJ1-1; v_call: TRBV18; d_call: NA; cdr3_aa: ASSPERLNTEAF
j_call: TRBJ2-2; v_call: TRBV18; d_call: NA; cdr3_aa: ASSPNGQGGTGELF
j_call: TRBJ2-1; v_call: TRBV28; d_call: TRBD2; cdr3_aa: ASRRAGGPNNEQF
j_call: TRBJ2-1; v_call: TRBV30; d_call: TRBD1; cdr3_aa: AWSARGPHEQF
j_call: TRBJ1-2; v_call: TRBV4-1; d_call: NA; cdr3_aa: ASSQPVRGYGYT
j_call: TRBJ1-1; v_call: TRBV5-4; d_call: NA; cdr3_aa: ASTKGGETF
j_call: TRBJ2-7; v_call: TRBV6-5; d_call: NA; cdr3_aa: ASSYSDKGGYEQY
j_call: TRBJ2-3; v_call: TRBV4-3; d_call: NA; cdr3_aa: ASSQGVGPFGDTQY
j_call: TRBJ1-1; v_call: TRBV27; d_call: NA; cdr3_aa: ASSLRHPIAGVEAF
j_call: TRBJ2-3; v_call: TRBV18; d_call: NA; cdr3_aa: ASSPLIATTDTQY
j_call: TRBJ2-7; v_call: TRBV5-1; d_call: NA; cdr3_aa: ASSFTGRGATYEQY
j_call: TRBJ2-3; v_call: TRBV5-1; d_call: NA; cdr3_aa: ASSLQETSTDTQY
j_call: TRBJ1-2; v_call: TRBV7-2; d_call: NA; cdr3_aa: ASSHIHGYT
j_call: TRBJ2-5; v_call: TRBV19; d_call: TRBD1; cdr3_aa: ASGNRDRDSKTQY
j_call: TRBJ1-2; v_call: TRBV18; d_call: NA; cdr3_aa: ASSPPAGLNYYGYT
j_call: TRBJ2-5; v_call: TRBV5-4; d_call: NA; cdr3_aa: ASSPQASETQY
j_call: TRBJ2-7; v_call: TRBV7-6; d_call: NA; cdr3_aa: ASSPRSSVDSYEQY
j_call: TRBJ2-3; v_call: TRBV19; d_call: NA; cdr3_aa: ASSIGGAGSYTDTQY
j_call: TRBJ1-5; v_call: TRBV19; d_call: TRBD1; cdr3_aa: ASSSTGGSQPQH
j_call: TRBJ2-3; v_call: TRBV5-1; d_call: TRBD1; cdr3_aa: ASSGLDRGTDTQY
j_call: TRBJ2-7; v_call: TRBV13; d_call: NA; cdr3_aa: ASSLGIRRSSYEQY
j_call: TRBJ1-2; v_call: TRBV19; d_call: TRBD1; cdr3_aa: ARMDRTNYGYT
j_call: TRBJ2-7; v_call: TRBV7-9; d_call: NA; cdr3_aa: ASSLTQGLALYEQY
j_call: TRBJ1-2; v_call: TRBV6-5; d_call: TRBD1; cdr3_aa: ASSGTQTGAVGYT
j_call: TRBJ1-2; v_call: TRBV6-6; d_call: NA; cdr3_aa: ASSYGMESNYGYT
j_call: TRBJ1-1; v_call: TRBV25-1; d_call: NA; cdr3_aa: ASRQTVEAF
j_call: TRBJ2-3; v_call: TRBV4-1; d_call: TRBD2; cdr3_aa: ASSQKSGNSYGDTQY
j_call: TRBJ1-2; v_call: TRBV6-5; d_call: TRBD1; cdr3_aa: ASSSGGKDYGYT
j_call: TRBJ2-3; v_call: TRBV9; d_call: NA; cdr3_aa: ASSIRDTRTDTQY
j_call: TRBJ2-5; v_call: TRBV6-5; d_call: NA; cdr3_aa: ASSYSIGAAETQY
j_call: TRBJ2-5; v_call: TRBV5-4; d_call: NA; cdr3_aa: ASSLGGGVQETQY
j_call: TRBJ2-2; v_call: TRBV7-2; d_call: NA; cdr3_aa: ASSFRLGADTGELF
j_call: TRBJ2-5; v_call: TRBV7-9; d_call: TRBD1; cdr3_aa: ASSPGQGRRHQETQY
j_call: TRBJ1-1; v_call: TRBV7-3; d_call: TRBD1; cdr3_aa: ASSPTGDRMNTEAF
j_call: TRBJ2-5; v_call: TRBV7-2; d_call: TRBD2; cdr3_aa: ASSDRLERGGRETQY
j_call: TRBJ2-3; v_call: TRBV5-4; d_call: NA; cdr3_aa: ASSLEATSTDTQY
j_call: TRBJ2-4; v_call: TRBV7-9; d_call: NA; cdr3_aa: ASTASGPTPPY
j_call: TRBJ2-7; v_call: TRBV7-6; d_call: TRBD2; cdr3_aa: ASSLDSGILSYEQY
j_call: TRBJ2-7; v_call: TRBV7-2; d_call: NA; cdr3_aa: ASSQEAGYEQY
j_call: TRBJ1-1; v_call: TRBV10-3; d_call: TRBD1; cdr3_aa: AISGQGAEGTEAF
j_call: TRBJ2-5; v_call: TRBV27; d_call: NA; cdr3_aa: ASSLSGTQETQY
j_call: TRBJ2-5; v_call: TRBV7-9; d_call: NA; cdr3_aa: ASSLGVAQGYGETQY
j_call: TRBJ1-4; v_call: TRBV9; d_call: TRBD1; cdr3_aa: ASSPRPGTGGGTNEKLF
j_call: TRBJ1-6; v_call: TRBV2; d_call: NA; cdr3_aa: AGSAGASSYNSPLH
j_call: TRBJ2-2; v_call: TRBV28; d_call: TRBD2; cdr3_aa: ASSLNFLAASGELF
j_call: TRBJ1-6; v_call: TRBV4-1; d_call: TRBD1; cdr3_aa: ASSQLDREVSPLH
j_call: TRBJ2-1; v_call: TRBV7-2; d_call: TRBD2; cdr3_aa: ASSLASGGAYEQF
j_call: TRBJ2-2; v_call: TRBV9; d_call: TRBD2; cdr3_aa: ASSRTQRGGGDGELF
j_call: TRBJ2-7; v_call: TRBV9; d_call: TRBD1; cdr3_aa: ASSVGDSSYEQY
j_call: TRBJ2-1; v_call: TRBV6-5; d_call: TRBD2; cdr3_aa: ASSYSSGGFPEQF